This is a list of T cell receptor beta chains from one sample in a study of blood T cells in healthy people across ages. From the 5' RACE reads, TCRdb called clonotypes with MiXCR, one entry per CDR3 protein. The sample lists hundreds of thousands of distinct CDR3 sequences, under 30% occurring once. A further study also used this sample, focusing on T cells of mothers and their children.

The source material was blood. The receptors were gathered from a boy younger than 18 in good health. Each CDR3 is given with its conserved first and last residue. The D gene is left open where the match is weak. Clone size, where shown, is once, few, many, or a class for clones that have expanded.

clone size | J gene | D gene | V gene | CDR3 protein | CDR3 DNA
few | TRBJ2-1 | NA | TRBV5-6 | CASSGAYAPSDEQFF | TGTGCCAGCAGCGGAGCGTACGCCCCTTCCGATGAGCAGTTCTTC
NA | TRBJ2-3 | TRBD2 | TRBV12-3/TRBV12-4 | CASSPETSGRSTDTQYF | TGTGCCAGCAGCCCAGAGACGAGCGGGAGGAGCACAGATACGCAGTATTTT
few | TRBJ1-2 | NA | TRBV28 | CASSLRQRNYGYTF | TGTGCCAGCAGTTTAAGACAGCGGAACTATGGCTACACCTTC
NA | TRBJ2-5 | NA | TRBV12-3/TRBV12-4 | CASSFSTETQYF | TGTGCCAGCAGTTTCAGTACAGAGACCCAGTACTTC
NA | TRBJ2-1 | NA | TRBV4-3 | CASSPRDGNNEQFF | TGCGCCAGCAGCCCCCGGGACGGGAACAATGAGCAGTTCTTC
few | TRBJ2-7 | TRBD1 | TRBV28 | CASSSLGQGTYEQYF | TGTGCCAGCAGTTCCCTAGGACAGGGTACCTACGAGCAGTACTTC
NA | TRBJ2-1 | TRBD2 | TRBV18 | CASSLETSGGVVYNEQFF | TGTGCCAGCTCACTCGAGACTAGCGGGGGGGTGGTCTACAATGAGCAGTTCTTC
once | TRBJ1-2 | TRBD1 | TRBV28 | CASSTYRGGYGYTF | TGTGCCAGCAGTACGTACAGGGGAGGGTATGGCTACACCTTC
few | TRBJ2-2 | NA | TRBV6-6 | CASSYSMDTGELFF | TGTGCCAGCAGTTACTCGATGGACACCGGGGAGCTGTTTTTT
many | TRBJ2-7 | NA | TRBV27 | CASSSGIEQYF | TGTGCCAGCAGTTCCGGTATCGAGCAGTACTTC
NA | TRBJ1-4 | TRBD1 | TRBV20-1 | CSASTGGNEELFF | TGCAGTGCGTCGACAGGGGGCAATGAAGAACTGTTTTTT